Shown below are 11 T cell receptor beta chains from a single sample sequenced in a study of blood T cell repertoires in COVID-19 (dated by TCRdb to between 2020 and 2021). Libraries were built with the immunoSEQ multiplex PCR assay. As stored in TCRdb, this immuneACCESS dataset retains in-frame rearrangements with V and J assigned. A fraction of the clones does not appear; measured against another copy, unresolved V genes explain less than half of the discrepancy, and the remainder lacks a known reason. This sample gives a few hundred thousand clones in total; 70% to 90% of them show up just once. Around 6.3% of the sample is in the top ten clones. Sample: PBMCs or T cells enriched from blood (not recorded which). The receptors come from a woman aged 45 to 65 who had been exposed to COVID-19.

The V and J genes are TRBV9 and TRBJ2-7; TRBD2 matches at 9 bases. The junction had 5 bases not matched to a gene; V was cut back by 1 base and J by 0 bases. This CDR3 comprises 16 residues. The germline V gene encodes CDR1 SGDLS and CDR2 YYNGEE. The CDR3 spells CASSVSLAGPSYEQYF. DNA of the CDR3: TGTGCCAGCAGCGTATCCCTAGCGGGACCCTCCTACGAGCAGTACTTC.

This chain uses TRBV27 with TRBJ2-7, with D possibly matching TRBD2 (5 bases). This CDR3 is built from 14 residues. The V end lost 5 bases, the J end lost 4 bases, and 15 bases lay between the germline ends. Germline CDR1 and CDR2: MNHEY and SMNVEV (reference sequence). The CDR3 region is CASSKLGPVYEQYF. CDR3 coding DNA: TGTGCCAGCAGTAAACTAGGGCCGGTGTACGAGCAGTACTTC.

The rearrangement uses TRBV19 and TRBJ1-2; 8 positions agree with TRBD1. The CDR3 sequence is 15 residues long. Per the germline V gene, CDR1 is LNHDA and CDR2 is SQIVND (reference sequence). The DNA of the CDR3 is TGTGTCAAAATTTTCCAGGACAGGGTGGCCTATGGCTACACCTTC. This translates into CVKIFQDRVAYGYTF.

This clone was seen many times. V is TRBV6-5 and J is TRBJ1-5; D not certain. CDR1 and CDR2 from the germline V gene are MNHEY and SVGAGI. V was cut by 7 bases and J by 5 bases, with 12 bases left in between. The CDR3 has 13 residues. The CDR3 nucleotides read TGTGCCAGCAAGGAGAGGGTTTATCAGCCCCAGCATTTT. Encoded protein: CASKERVYQPQHF.

This clone was seen a few times. The chain has TRBV5-1 and TRBJ1-1; D is uncertain. CDR1 SGHRS and CDR2 YFSETQ come from the germline V gene. The CDR3 sequence is 13 residues long. V lost 8 bases, J lost 4 bases, and 15 bases lay in between. The DNA of the CDR3 is TGCGCCAGTGGCCAGGAACCCACCACTGAAGCTTTCTTT. It encodes CASGQEPTTEAFF. Using reference TRBV5-1 and TRBJ1-1 for the parts outside the CDR3, the full variable domain is KAGVTQTPRYLIKTRGQQVTLSCSPISGHRSVSWYQQTPGQGLQFLFEYFSETQRNKGNFPGRFSGRQFSNSRSEMNVSTLELGDSALYLCASGQEPTTEAFFGQGTRLTVV.

The J gene is TRBJ2-2, the V gene TRBV2; TRBD2 is a possible D gene (5 bases). Trimming removed 9 bases from V and 0 bases from J, with 14 bases in between. CDR3 length equals 15 residues. The germline CDR1 and CDR2 sequences are SNHLY and FYNNEI. The CDR3 protein is CASRELPANTGELFF. CDR3 in DNA: TGTGCCAGTCGGGAACTTCCCGCGAACACCGGGGAGCTGTTTTTT.

This rearrangement joins TRBV4-2 to TRBJ2-3; 9 nucleotides agree with TRBD1. V dropped 4 bases and J dropped 3; count of bases not matched to a gene: 8. The germline V gene encodes CDR1 LGHNA and CDR2 YNFKEQ. The CDR3 is made up of 16 amino acids. The CDR3 sequence is CASSRTPGQGTDTQYF. CDR3 DNA sequence: TGTGCCAGCAGCCGGACCCCGGGACAGGGAACAGATACGCAGTATTTT.

The chain uses TRBV11-3 and TRBJ2-7, with TRBD1 identical over 7 bases. After removal of 5 bases from V and 4 bases from J, the junction contained 5 bases not matched to a gene. In germline, CDR1 is SGHNT, CDR2 YENEEA. The CDR3 runs 13 residues. The CDR3 is CASSPSTGYEQYF. The CDR3 coding sequence is TGTGCCAGCAGCCCCTCGACAGGGTACGAGCAGTACTTC.

This chain joins TRBV19 and TRBJ1-2; TRBD1 matches at 11 bases. Looked up from germline, CDR1 is LNHDA and CDR2 is SQIVND (reference sequence). This CDR3 comprises 12 residues. Here the CDR3 reads CVVRDRGFGYTF. The CDR3 DNA sequence: TGTGTCGTCCGGGACAGGGGGTTCGGCTACACCTTC. Together with reference TRBV19 and TRBJ1-2, the CDR3 gives the full variable domain: DGGITQSPKYLFRKEGQNVTLSCEQNLNHDAMYWYRQDPGQGLRLIYYSQIVNDFQKGDIAEGYSVSREKKESFPLTVTSAQKNPTAFYLCVVRDRGFGYTFGSGTRLTVV.

The J gene is TRBJ1-5, the V gene TRBV19; D remains unclear. Per germline, CDR1 LNHDA and CDR2 SQIVND (reference sequence). Trimming cost V 4 bases and J 0 bases, with 19 bases left between them. CDR3 length: 18 residues. In DNA, the CDR3 is TGTGCCAGTAGTACCTACGCGGGCCGAGCCCATAGCAATCAGCCCCAGCATTTT. This gives the protein CASSTYAGRAHSNQPQHF. Variable domain in full (rest from reference TRBV19 and TRBJ1-5): DGGITQSPKYLFRKEGQNVTLSCEQNLNHDAMYWYRQDPGQGLRLIYYSQIVNDFQKGDIAEGYSVSREKKESFPLTVTSAQKNPTAFYLCASSTYAGRAHSNQPQHFGDGTRLSIL.

This chain joins TRBV6-2 or TRBV6-3 and TRBJ2-3; TRBD2 agrees at 13 bases. The CDR3 covers 20 residues. With 6 bases clipped from V and 0 bases from J, the junction kept 15 bases outside the gene matches. Germline CDR1 is MNHEY and CDR2 is SVGEGT. CDR3 in amino acids: CASSNGGGGLAGASTDTQYF. CDR3 nucleotide sequence: TGTGCCAGCAGCAACGGAGGCGGCGGACTAGCGGGGGCTAGCACAGATACGCAGTATTTT.